A selection of T cell receptor beta chains follows, all from one sample in a study of blood T cells in healthy people across ages. A single record per CDR3 protein comes from TCRdb applying MiXCR to the 5' RACE reads. The sample includes some 860,000 distinct CDR3 sequences, 56% of them seen just once. Sequenced: blood. Source of these receptors: a man between 35 and 55 years old in good health. CDR3s include the opening cysteine and the closing phenylalanine or tryptophan. D genes are given only for firm matches. Rows give clone size only sometimes, using once, few, many, or a class for an expanded clone.

>TRBV20-1|-|TRBJ1-5|-
TGCAGTGCTAGAGACAGGGATGGGCAGCCCCAGCATTTT
CSARDRDGQPQHF
>TRBV18|-|TRBJ2-7|-
TGTGCCAGCTCACCAATGAGGGGTGTATCCTACGAGCAGTACTTC
CASSPMRGVSYEQYF
>TRBV6-6|many|TRBJ2-1|-
TGTGCCAGCAGTTATACCTCTCAGGGCGGTGAGCAGTTCTTC
CASSYTSQGGEQFF
>TRBV6-1|few|TRBJ2-3|-
TGTGCCATCGCGGCAGTGGGCACAGATACGCAGTATTTT
CAIAAVGTDTQYF
>TRBV3-1|-|TRBJ2-4|-
TGTGCCAGCAGCCAAGATCACAGCGCCGAAAACATTCAGTACTTC
CASSQDHSAENIQYF
>TRBV7-9|-|TRBJ2-7|TRBD1
TGTGCCAGCAGCTTACCGGACAGGGACTCCTACGAGCAGTACTTC
CASSLPDRDSYEQYF
>TRBV25-1|few|TRBJ1-1|-
TGTGCCAGCAGTGGGGTAGGGATTACTGAAGCTTTCTTT
CASSGVGITEAFF
>TRBV7-2|few|TRBJ1-6|-
TGTGCCAGCAGCTTAGATTGGGGAATGGATTCACCCCTCCACTTT
CASSLDWGMDSPLHF
>TRBV12-3/TRBV12-4|once|TRBJ2-4|TRBD2
TGTGCCAGCAGTTTACTAGCGGGAAACATTCAGTACTTC
CASSLLAGNIQYF
>TRBV20-1|-|TRBJ2-1|TRBD1
TGCAGTGCTAGGAGACAGGGGGGGCTCAATGAGCAGTTCTTC
CSARRQGGLNEQFF
>TRBV9|-|TRBJ2-3|-
TGTGCCAGCAGCGTTGGGGGGATAAGCACAGATACGCAGTATTTT
CASSVGGISTDTQYF
>TRBV5-6|-|TRBJ2-5|-
TGTGCCAGCAGCTCGTACAGGGATTACAATGAGCAGTACTTC
CASSSYRDYNEQYF
>TRBV29-1|-|TRBJ2-1|-
TGCAGCACCGGGGATGAGCAGTTCTTC
CSTGDEQFF
>TRBV27|-|TRBJ1-6|-
TGTGCCAGCAGTTTTGCCAGGGGAAGATCACCCCTCCACTTT
CASSFARGRSPLHF
>TRBV28|few|TRBJ2-1|-
TGTGCCAGCAGTTTAATGAGTTCCCGCTACAATGAGCAGTTCTTC
CASSLMSSRYNEQFF
>TRBV7-2|-|TRBJ1-6|-
TGTGCCAGCAGCCTCCAGATTCCCGGGATGGAAAATTCACCCCTCCACTTT
CASSLQIPGMENSPLHF
>TRBV5-5|-|TRBJ2-3|TRBD2
TGTGCCAGCAGTACCGACTCGGGGGGAACAGATACGCAGTATTTT
CASSTDSGGTDTQYF
>TRBV28|once|TRBJ1-5|-
TGTGCCAGCAGTTTACGGTCGAACAGCAATCAGCCCCAGCATTTT
CASSLRSNSNQPQHF
>TRBV11-2|-|TRBJ2-5|-
TGTGTCAGCAGCTACGGGGGTTTCCAAGAGACCCAGTACTTC
CVSSYGGFQETQYF
>TRBV20-1|-|TRBJ2-7|TRBD1
TGCAGTGCTAGGGAGGACAGGTTCGAGCAGTACTTC
CSAREDRFEQYF
>TRBV11-2|-|TRBJ2-3|TRBD1
TGTGCCAGCAGCATACAGGGGTCGGGCACAGATACGCAGTATTTT
CASSIQGSGTDTQYF
>TRBV24-1|once|TRBJ2-4|-
TGTGCCACCAGTGATTATAGGCGCGACGACATTCAGTACTTC
CATSDYRRDDIQYF
>TRBV28|-|TRBJ1-2|TRBD1
TGTGCCGGACAGGGTAGTGGGGGCTACACCTTC
CAGQGSGGYTF
>TRBV20-1|-|TRBJ2-5|TRBD1
TGCAGTGCTAGCTGGGGGACAGGGGGTTCTGAGACCCAGTACTTC
CSASWGTGGSETQYF